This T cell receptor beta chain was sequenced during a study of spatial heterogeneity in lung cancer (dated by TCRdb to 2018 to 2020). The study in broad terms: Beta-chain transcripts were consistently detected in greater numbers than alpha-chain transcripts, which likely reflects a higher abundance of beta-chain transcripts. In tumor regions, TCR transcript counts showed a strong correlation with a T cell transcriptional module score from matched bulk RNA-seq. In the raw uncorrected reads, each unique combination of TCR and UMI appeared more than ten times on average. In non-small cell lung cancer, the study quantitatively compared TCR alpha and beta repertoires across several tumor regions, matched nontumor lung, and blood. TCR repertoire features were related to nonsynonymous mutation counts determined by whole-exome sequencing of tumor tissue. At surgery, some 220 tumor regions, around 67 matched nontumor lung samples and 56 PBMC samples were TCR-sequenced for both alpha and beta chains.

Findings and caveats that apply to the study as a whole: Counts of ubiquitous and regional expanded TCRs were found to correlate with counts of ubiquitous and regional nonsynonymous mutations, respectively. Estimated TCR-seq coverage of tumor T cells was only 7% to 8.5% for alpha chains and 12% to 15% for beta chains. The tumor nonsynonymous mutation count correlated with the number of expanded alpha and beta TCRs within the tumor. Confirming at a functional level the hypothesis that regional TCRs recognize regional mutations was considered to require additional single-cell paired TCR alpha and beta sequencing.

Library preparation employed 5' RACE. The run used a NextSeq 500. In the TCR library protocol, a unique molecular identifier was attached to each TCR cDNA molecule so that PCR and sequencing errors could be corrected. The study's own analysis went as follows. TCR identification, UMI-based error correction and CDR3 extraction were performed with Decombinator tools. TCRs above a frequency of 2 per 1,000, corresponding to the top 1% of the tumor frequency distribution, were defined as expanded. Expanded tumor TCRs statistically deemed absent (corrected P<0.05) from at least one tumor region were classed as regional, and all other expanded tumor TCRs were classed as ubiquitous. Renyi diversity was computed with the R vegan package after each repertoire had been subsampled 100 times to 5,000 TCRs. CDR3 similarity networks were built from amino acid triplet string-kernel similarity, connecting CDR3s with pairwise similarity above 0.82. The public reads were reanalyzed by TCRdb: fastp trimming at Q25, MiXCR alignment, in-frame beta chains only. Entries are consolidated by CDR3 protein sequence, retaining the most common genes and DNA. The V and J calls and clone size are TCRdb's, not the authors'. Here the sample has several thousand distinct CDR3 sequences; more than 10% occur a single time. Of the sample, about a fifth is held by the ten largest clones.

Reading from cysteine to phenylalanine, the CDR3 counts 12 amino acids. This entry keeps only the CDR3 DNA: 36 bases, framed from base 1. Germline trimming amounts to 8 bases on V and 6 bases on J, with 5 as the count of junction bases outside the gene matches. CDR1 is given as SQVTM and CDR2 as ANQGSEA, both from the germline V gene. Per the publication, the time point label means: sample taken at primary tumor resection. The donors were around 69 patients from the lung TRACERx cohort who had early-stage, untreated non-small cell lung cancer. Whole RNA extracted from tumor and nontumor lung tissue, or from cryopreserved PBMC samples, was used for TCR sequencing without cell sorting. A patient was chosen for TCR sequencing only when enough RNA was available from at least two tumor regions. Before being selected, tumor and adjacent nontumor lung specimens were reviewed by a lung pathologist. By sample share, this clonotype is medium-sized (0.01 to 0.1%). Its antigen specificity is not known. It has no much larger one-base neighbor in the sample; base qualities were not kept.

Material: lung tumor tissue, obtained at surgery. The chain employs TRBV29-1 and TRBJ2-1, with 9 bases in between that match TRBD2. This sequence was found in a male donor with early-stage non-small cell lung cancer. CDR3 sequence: CSTYSGGNEQFF. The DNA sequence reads TGCAGCACTTATAGCGGGGGCAATGAGCAGTTCTTC.